This passage covers 27 T cell receptor beta chains from one sample sequenced in a study of identical twins. TCRdb ran MiXCR on the 5' RACE reads and lists one entry per CDR3 protein. The repertoire holds some 1,600,000 distinct CDR3 sequences, with around 33% as singletons. The sample taken for sequencing was cord blood. These receptors originate from a newborn girl in good health.

The chain has TRBV4-1 and TRBJ2-5; TRBD2 agrees at 7 bases. The germline V gene has CDR1 MGHRA and CDR2 YSYEKL. There are 13 residues in the CDR3. V lost 8 bases, J lost 11 bases, and 14 bases stayed unmatched. Here the CDR3 DNA reads TGCGCCAGCGGGACTACTACTTACAATGAGCAGTACTTC. Its translation is CASGTTTYNEQYF.

This sequence joins TRBV28 and TRBJ2-3, with TRBD1 matching over 8 bases. This CDR3 spans 15 amino acids. Germline V gene sequence: CDR1 MDHEN, CDR2 SYDVKM. Trimming took 0 bases from V and 7 from J; bases not matched to a gene: 6. The CDR3: CASSLWDRALNTQYF. The DNA for the CDR3 is TGTGCCAGCAGTTTATGGGACAGGGCATTAAATACGCAGTATTTT.

The chain uses TRBV7-9 and TRBJ1-1; no clear D gene. The V gene lost 4 bases and the J gene lost 1 base, with 7 bases spanning the gap. CDR1 SEHNR and CDR2 FQNEAQ come from the germline V gene (reference sequence). The CDR3 is 13 amino acids. CDR3 nucleotides: TGTGCCAGCAGCTCGCAGGAGAACACTGAAGCTTTCTTT. Residues: CASSSQENTEAFF.

The J gene is TRBJ1-5, the V gene TRBV7-7, with 8 bases fitting TRBD1. Germline V gives CDR1 SSHAT, CDR2 FNYEAQ (reference sequence). V gave up 1 base and J gave up 4 bases; unmatched junction bases: 9. The CDR3 extends over 17 amino acids. This CDR3 is CASSLDTDRGQNQPQHF. CDR3 DNA sequence: TGTGCCAGCAGCTTAGACACAGACAGGGGTCAGAATCAGCCCCAGCATTTT.

J is TRBJ1-1 and V is TRBV20-1, with D perhaps matching TRBD1 (6 bases). This CDR3 has 15 amino acids. Germline CDR1 DFQATT, CDR2 SNEGSKA (reference sequence). Trimming removed 1 base from V and 5 bases from J, with 17 bases in between. CDR3 loop: CSARVGHRVGTEAFF. The CDR3 bases are TGCAGTGCTAGAGTAGGTCACAGGGTTGGAACTGAAGCTTTCTTT.

This chain connects TRBV3-1 to TRBJ2-7; the match to TRBD2 covers 11 bases. This CDR3 contains 18 residues. Unmatched junction bases numbered 15, after V lost 6 bases and J lost 2 bases. Germline lookup yields CDR1 LGHDT and CDR2 YNNKEL (reference sequence). Written as DNA, the CDR3 is TGTGCCAGCAGTCGGCCTAGCGGGGGGCCTACAATCACCTACGAGCAGTACTTC. This translates into CASSRPSGGPTITYEQYF.

The V call is TRBV6-1, the J call TRBJ2-7; D is undetermined. The V gene lost 2 bases and the J gene lost 2 bases, with 10 bases spanning the gap. From germline, CDR1 is MNHNS and CDR2 SASEGT. The CDR3 consists of 14 residues. DNA of the CDR3: TGTGCCAGCAGTGAACCCAGACAACCCTACGAGCAGTACTTC. It encodes CASSEPRQPYEQYF.

V gene TRBV7-2 combines with J gene TRBJ2-3; D might be TRBD2 (5 bases). V was shortened by 7 bases and J by 3 bases, with 14 bases between the two germline ends. The CDR3 runs to 14 residues. CDR1 is SGHTA and CDR2 is FQGNSA in the germline V gene. In nucleotides, the CDR3 is TGTGCCAGCATCCCGGGGTTTAGTACAGATACGCAGTATTTT. It is translated as CASIPGFSTDTQYF.

The table lists this clonotype with a few counts. The CDR3 bases are TGTGCCAGCAGTTCAAGACAGCCAGGAGGGGGCTACACCTTC. Its protein product is CASSSRQPGGGYTF. This chain joins TRBV6-6 and TRBJ1-2; perhaps TRBD1 as D (5 bases). Germline CDR1 is MNHNY and CDR2 is SVGAGI (reference sequence). Trimming stripped 4 bases from V and 8 bases from J, with 17 bases between. The CDR3 sequence is 14 residues long.

This clonotype was picked up a small number of times. V gene TRBV5-1 combines with J gene TRBJ2-1, with TRBD2 as a possible D gene (6 bases). Between the trimmed V and J ends, which lost 3 bases and 0 bases, there was a span of 13 bases. CDR3 length: 16 residues. Germline V gene lookup returns CDR1 SGHRS and CDR2 YFSETQ. The CDR3 loop is CASSSLSGPSYNEQFF. CDR3 bases: TGCGCCAGCAGCTCCCTGAGCGGGCCCTCCTACAATGAGCAGTTCTTC.

This clonotype was seen repeatedly, ten times or more. V and J are TRBV20-1 and TRBJ2-1; 11 positions match TRBD2. Germline loops: CDR1 DFQATT, CDR2 SNEGSKA (reference sequence). The V and J ends lost 1 base and 7 bases, in that order; junction bases with no gene match: 6. The CDR3 runs to 15 residues. In nucleotides, the CDR3 is TGCAGTGCTAGAGCGACTAGCGGGGAACGTAATGAGCAGTTCTTC. Translating it yields CSARATSGERNEQFF.

This chain uses TRBV20-1 with TRBJ2-3; D possibly corresponds to TRBD1 (6 bases). V was cut by 4 bases and J by 1 base, with 9 bases left in between. This CDR3 is built from 13 residues. Germline V gene lookup returns CDR1 DFQATT and CDR2 SNEGSKA (reference sequence). CDR3 DNA sequence: TGCAGTGCTAACAGGGTTGGCACAGATACGCAGTATTTT. It is translated as CSANRVGTDTQYF.

The chain joins TRBV7-9 to TRBJ1-4; D uncertain. CDR3 length equals 16 residues. Per the germline V gene, CDR1 is SEHNR and CDR2 is FQNEAQ (reference sequence). V lost 5 bases and J 0 bases, leaving 13 bases between the germline ends. The CDR3: CASSPPRRATNEKLFF. Here the CDR3 DNA reads TGTGCCAGCAGCCCACCAAGACGGGCAACTAATGAAAAACTGTTTTTT. Using reference TRBV7-9 and TRBJ1-4 for the parts outside the CDR3, the full variable domain is DTGVSQNPRHKITKRGQNVTFRCDPISEHNRLYWYRQTLGQGPEFLTYFQNEAQLEKSRLLSDRFSAERPKGSFSTLEIQRTEQGDSAMYLCASSPPRRATNEKLFFGSGTQLSVL.

The rearrangement links TRBV18 to TRBJ2-3, with D possibly matching TRBD1 (6 bases). The CDR3 totals 16 residues. Germline CDR1 and CDR2: KGHSH and LQKENI. Trimming stripped 6 bases from V and 1 base from J, with 17 bases between. The CDR3 is CASSSTTGTGTDTQYF. The DNA for the CDR3 is TGTGCCAGCTCGTCAACTACAGGGACCGGCACAGATACGCAGTATTTT.

In this sample, this clonotype turned up once. This sequence joins TRBV28 and TRBJ1-2, with D tentatively TRBD1 (6 bases). Trimming cost V 6 bases and J 7 bases, with 18 bases left between them. Germline V gene sequence: CDR1 MDHEN, CDR2 SYDVKM. The CDR3 runs to 14 residues. The chain's CDR3 is CASRLARGRLGYTF. The CDR3, as DNA: TGTGCCAGCAGGCTAGCGCGGGGGCGCCTTGGCTACACCTTC.

Only a few counts were recorded for this clonotype. The J gene is TRBJ1-2, the V gene TRBV5-5, with unresolved D. The CDR3 sequence is 15 residues long. V was pared by 3 bases and J by 0 bases, with 12 bases between. The germline V gene has CDR1 SGHKS and CDR2 YYEKEE (reference sequence). CDR3 DNA: TGTGCCAGCAGCTCCCGTCTAGACCCTAACTATGGCTACACCTTC. This encodes CASSSRLDPNYGYTF.

J is TRBJ2-1 and V is TRBV20-1; tentatively, D is TRBD1 or TRBD2 (6 bases each). The CDR3 totals 13 residues. Germline-derived CDR1 and CDR2 are DFQATT and SNEGSKA (reference sequence). Trimming shortened V by 1 base and J by 8 bases, and 12 bases separated the two germline ends. CDR3 sequence reads: CSARGGAIDEQFF. DNA for the CDR3: TGCAGTGCTAGAGGGGGGGCTATTGATGAGCAGTTCTTC.

In this sample, this clonotype turned up a few times. The V and J genes are TRBV19 and TRBJ1-4; no firm D call. There are 15 residues in the CDR3. Per the germline V gene, CDR1 is LNHDA and CDR2 is SQIVND (reference sequence). V gave up 6 bases and J gave up 5 bases, with 16 bases separating them. CDR3 protein: CASSQSPVANEKLFF. In nucleotides, the CDR3 is TGTGCCAGTAGCCAGTCCCCAGTCGCGAATGAAAAACTGTTTTTT.

Of note for this clonotype: A much larger clone sits a single nucleotide away, making a read error possible. The chain combines TRBV4-2 with TRBJ2-7, with TRBD2 matching 10 bases. Germline V gene sequence: CDR1 LGHNA, CDR2 YNFKEQ. V lost 3 bases and J lost 0; bases outside the gene matches: 2. The CDR3 runs to 15 residues. CDR3 loop: CASSHASGSSYEQYF. The CDR3 DNA is TGTGCCAGCAGCCATGCTAGCGGGAGCTCCTACGAGCAGTACTTC.

This clonotype was recorded many times. This chain uses TRBV4-2 with TRBJ2-1, with unresolved D. The CDR3 is made up of 16 amino acids. The germline gives CDR1 LGHNA, CDR2 YNFKEQ. Trimming removed 0 bases at V and 0 bases at J, with 9 bases between. The CDR3 nucleotides are TGTGCCAGCAGCCAAGAACTCCCCAGCTCCTACAATGAGCAGTTCTTC. Amino acid sequence: CASSQELPSSYNEQFF.

This clonotype came up many times. Here the CDR3 reads CATSRGQGYGYTF. The CDR3 DNA follows: TGTGCCACCAGCAGAGGACAGGGCTATGGCTACACCTTC. The rearrangement joins TRBV15 to TRBJ1-2; 7 positions match TRBD1. Germline V lookup: CDR1 LNHNV, CDR2 YYDKDF (reference sequence). The V segment lost 1 base and the J segment 4 bases; nucleotides outside the gene matches: 0. This CDR3 has 13 amino acids.

The V and J genes are TRBV6-5 and TRBJ1-1; D uncertain. Trimming left V 7 bases short and J 7 bases short, with 10 bases between. The CDR3 is 11 amino acids. Germline loops: CDR1 MNHEY, CDR2 SVGAGI. The DNA of the CDR3 is TGTGCCAGCAAGTCGGCAGGTGAAGCTTTCTTT. Residues: CASKSAGEAFF.

The sample holds a few counts of this clonotype. V usage is TRBV20-1 and J usage is TRBJ2-1; D call uncertain. The CDR3 loop spans 10 amino acids. CDR1 and CDR2 from the germline V gene are DFQATT and SNEGSKA (reference sequence). The V end was cut by 6 bases, the J end by 7 bases, with 7 bases between. The CDR3 protein is CSAVGNEQFF. CDR3 coding DNA: TGCAGTGCCGTAGGAAATGAGCAGTTCTTC.

This clonotype showed up just a few times. The gene calls are TRBV10-2 and TRBJ2-3, with 13 bases matching TRBD2. The CDR3 runs to 15 residues. Germline V gene lookup returns CDR1 WSHSY and CDR2 SAAADI. Unmatched junction bases numbered 4, after V lost 5 bases and J lost 5 bases. CDR3 in DNA: TGCGCCAGCAGTACTAGCGGGGGGGCCATAGATACGCAGTATTTT. It translates to CASSTSGGAIDTQYF.

The chain carries TRBV6-5 and TRBJ2-1, with D maybe TRBD2 (6 bases). Trimming stripped 0 bases from V and 2 bases from J, with 11 bases between. Per germline, CDR1 MNHEY and CDR2 SVGAGI. This CDR3 is built from 16 residues. This CDR3 reads CASSYSVGTPYNEQFF. In nucleotides, the CDR3 is TGTGCCAGCAGTTACTCCGTTGGGACTCCCTACAATGAGCAGTTCTTC.

For the CDR3, the DNA is TGCGCCAGCAGCTTGCAAGGACGGACAGTTGAGGGTGAAAAACTGTTTTTT. This sequence encodes CASSLQGRTVEGEKLFF. This chain joins TRBV5-1 and TRBJ1-4; D is perhaps TRBD1 (6 bases). The CDR3 length is 17 residues. Per germline, CDR1 SGHRS and CDR2 YFSETQ. The V end was cut by 1 base, the J end by 7 bases, with 20 bases between. The variable domain in full, completed from reference TRBV5-1 and TRBJ1-4, reads KAGVTQTPRYLIKTRGQQVTLSCSPISGHRSVSWYQQTPGQGLQFLFEYFSETQRNKGNFPGRFSGRQFSNSRSEMNVSTLELGDSALYLCASSLQGRTVEGEKLFFGSGTQLSVL.

This clonotype was detected only a few times. DNA for the CDR3: TGTGCCAGCAGTTTAGGAGGACGGATCTCTGGAAACACCATATATTTT. It codes for CASSLGGRISGNTIYF. The chain uses TRBV28 and TRBJ1-3; D unclear. Trimming left V 2 bases short and J 0 bases short, with 11 bases between. This CDR3 is 16 amino acids long. The germline V gene encodes CDR1 MDHEN and CDR2 SYDVKM.